The 30 T cell receptor beta chains given below trace back to one sample, sequenced in a study of blood T cell repertoires in COVID-19. The repertoire was sequenced with immunoSEQ multiplex PCR; TCRdb's copy has only in-frame clones and lacks some. This sample has under 100,000 clones, with roughly 82% found just once. Sequencing was performed on peripheral blood. Receptors originate from a woman older than 75 with active or convalescent COVID-19.

This clone was counted between two and nine times. The chain employs TRBV5-6 and TRBJ1-5, with a weak D call TRBD1 (5 bases). V lost 4 bases and J 4 bases, leaving 9 bases between the germline ends. The CDR3 contains 13 residues. Germline CDR1 and CDR2: SGHDT and YYEEEE. CDR3 region: CASSTRTNQPQHF. The CDR3 DNA is TGTGCCAGCAGCACCCGGACAAATCAGCCCCAGCATTTT. The full variable domain, rest sourced from reference TRBV5-6 and TRBJ1-5, is DAGVTQSPTHLIKTRGQQVTLRCSPKSGHDTVSWYQQALGQGPQFIFQYYEEEERQRGNFPDRFSGHQFPNYSSELNVNALLLGDSALYLCASSTRTNQPQHFGDGTRLSIL.

V and J are TRBV5-1 and TRBJ1-6, with D possibly being TRBD1 (6 bases). This CDR3 comprises 15 residues. CDR1 is SGHRS, CDR2 YFSETQ, per germline. The V end lost 2 bases, the J end lost 5 bases, and 11 bases lay between the germline ends. The CDR3 loop is CASSLTGLDNSPLHF. CDR3 nucleotide sequence: TGCGCCAGCAGCTTAACAGGGTTAGATAATTCACCCCTCCACTTT.

In regard to this clone: At one of its ends the junction is not consistent with the germline gene, which may arise from a read error. The chain joins TRBV19 to TRBJ1-2; TRBD1 agrees at 7 bases. The CDR3 has 17 amino acids. Looked up from germline, CDR1 is LNHDA and CDR2 is SQIVND (reference sequence). The CDR3 DNA reads as TGTGCCAGTAGTATTGTGGCGGACGGACAGGCTAAATATGGCTACACCTTC. Amino acid sequence: CASSIVADGQAKYGYTF.

A few counts support this clone. The chain links TRBV21-1 to TRBJ1-5; TRBD1, the table's D call, was not compared with the DNA. TRBV21-1 is recorded as a pseudogene. The CDR3 loop spans 15 amino acids. This chain's CDR3 is CASSKERQSNQPQHF. The CDR3 DNA is TGTGCCAGCAGCAAAGAACGACAGAGCAATCAGCCCCAGCATTTT.

This chain connects TRBV11-3 to TRBJ1-1; TRBD1 agrees at 10 bases. CDR3 length equals 15 residues. Trimming cost V 5 bases and J 3 bases; bases outside gene matches: 6. Looked up from germline, CDR1 is SGHNT and CDR2 is YENEEA. The CDR3 sequence: CASSNSGTGDTEAFF. The CDR3 bases are TGTGCCAGCAGCAACTCCGGGACAGGGGACACTGAAGCTTTCTTT.

This clone appeared a single time. The chain employs TRBV21-1 and TRBJ1-3; whether TRBD1, the table's D call, matches the DNA was not checked. TRBV21-1 is a pseudogene locus. The CDR3 consists of 15 residues. The CDR3 region has the DNA TGTGCCAGCAGCATAGGACAGGGGCCTGGGAACACCATATATTTT. Encoded protein: CASSIGQGPGNTIYF.

The chain combines TRBV7-9 with TRBJ1-4, with D perhaps matching TRBD1 (6 bases). CDR1 is SEHNR, CDR2 FQNEAQ, per germline (reference sequence). V gave up 3 bases and J gave up 8 bases, with 10 bases separating them. The CDR3 consists of 13 residues. The CDR3 loop reads CASSLDQGEKLFF. The CDR3 nucleotides are TGTGCCAGCAGCTTGGACCAGGGGGAAAAACTGTTTTTT.

V and J are TRBV29-1 and TRBJ1-2; no definite D call. The V gene lost 1 base and the J gene lost 1 base, with 4 bases spanning the gap. Germline CDR1 is SQVTM and CDR2 is ANQGSEA. This CDR3 spans 12 amino acids. The chain's CDR3 is CSVEAVNYGYTF. The CDR3 DNA reads as TGCAGCGTTGAAGCCGTTAACTATGGCTACACCTTC.

This clone came up a few times. The rearrangement links TRBV7-9 to TRBJ1-1; unclear D gene. The V end lost 1 base, the J end lost 7 bases, and 7 bases lay between the germline ends. In germline, CDR1 is SEHNR, CDR2 FQNEAQ (reference sequence). The CDR3 is 12 amino acids. In DNA form, the CDR3 reads TGTGCCAGCAGCTTAGGGCGGGGTGAAGCTTTCTTT. Translating gives CASSLGRGEAFF.

The chain is built from TRBV5-6 and TRBJ2-3; 10 bases line up with TRBD2. CDR1 SGHDT and CDR2 YYEEEE come from the germline V gene. The CDR3 totals 16 residues. Losses at the gene ends were 5 bases for V and 0 bases for J; bases not matched to a gene: 6. The CDR3: CASRRERGGSTDTQYF. The CDR3 region has the DNA TGTGCCAGCAGGCGAGAGCGGGGGGGTAGCACAGATACGCAGTATTTT.

This clone was seen only a few times. The gene calls are TRBV27 and TRBJ1-2; the D gene is possibly TRBD1 (5 bases). This CDR3 contains 13 residues. Germline V gives CDR1 MNHEY, CDR2 SMNVEV (reference sequence). The V gene lost 2 bases and the J gene lost 4 bases, with 8 bases spanning the gap. The CDR3 nucleotides are TGTGCCAGCAGTTTACAGGGTAGCTATGGCTACACCTTC. This translates into CASSLQGSYGYTF.

The gene calls are TRBV7-3 and TRBJ2-1; 9 positions match TRBD2. The CDR3 sequence is 14 residues long. The trim removed 2 bases at V and 8 bases at J, leaving 4 bases unmatched. CDR1 SGHTA and CDR2 FQGTGA come from the germline V gene. The CDR3 DNA follows: TGTGCCAGCAGCTTAGCGGGGGGGCTTGATGAGCAGTTCTTC. Amino acid sequence: CASSLAGGLDEQFF.

CDR3 bases: TGTGCCATCAGTGAAGGGGTGGAGACCCAGTACTTC. Translation: CAISEGVETQYF. The gene calls are TRBV10-3 and TRBJ2-5, with D possibly matching TRBD1 (5 bases). Trimming pared 3 bases from V and 5 bases from J, leaving 7 bases between. Looked up from germline, CDR1 is ENHRY and CDR2 is SYGVKD. This CDR3 contains 12 residues.

This clone was counted once. The chain links TRBV28 to TRBJ1-2, with D perhaps matching TRBD1 (5 bases). There are 14 residues in the CDR3. Germline lookup yields CDR1 MDHEN and CDR2 SYDVKM. Trimming took 2 bases from V and 4 from J, leaving 11 bases between them. The CDR3: CASSLLRAAYGYTF. The CDR3 DNA reads as TGTGCCAGCAGTTTACTCAGGGCGGCCTATGGCTACACCTTC.

This clone was detected once. V gene TRBV7-2 combines with J gene TRBJ2-1; D is possibly TRBD1 (5 bases). With 2 bases removed from V and 4 bases from J, the gap between germline ends came to 18 bases. This CDR3 has 17 residues. Germline CDR1 SGHTA, CDR2 FQGNSA. The CDR3 loop reads CASSLSNRPLGYNEQFF. DNA of the CDR3: TGTGCCAGCAGCTTATCCAACAGGCCCCTAGGGTACAATGAGCAGTTCTTC.

This clone appeared a few times. The genes are TRBV19 and TRBJ2-7; TRBD1 matches 9 bases. CDR1 is LNHDA and CDR2 is SQIVND in the germline V gene (reference sequence). J lost 3 bases, V lost 4 bases, and 4 bases had no gene match. The CDR3 spans 14 residues. CDR3 DNA: TGTGCCAGTAGTACCCGACAGGGGGTCTACGAGCAGTACTTC. Translating gives CASSTRQGVYEQYF.

This clone was seen repeatedly, ten times or more. At one boundary the junction diverges from the germline segment, which might be a read error. DNA of the CDR3: TGCGCCAGCAGCACGGCCGGGGGAACTACTGAAAAACTGTTTTTT. Translated: CASSTAGGTTEKLFF. This chain connects TRBV5-1 to TRBJ1-4; maybe TRBD1 (5 bases). The CDR3 length is 15 residues. In germline, CDR1 is SGHRS, CDR2 YFSETQ.

J is TRBJ1-1 and V is TRBV27; 7 nucleotides match TRBD1. With 5 bases clipped from V and 1 base from J, the junction kept 7 bases outside the gene matches. The CDR3 runs to 15 residues. Germline-derived CDR1 and CDR2 are MNHEY and SMNVEV (reference sequence). Here the CDR3 DNA reads TGTGCCAGCAGTACAAGACAGGGAACGAACACTGAAGCTTTCTTT. Amino acid sequence: CASSTRQGTNTEAFF.

The genes are TRBV29-1 and TRBJ1-2, with unresolved D. The ends were cut back, 6 bases at V and 2 bases at J, with 16 bases in the middle. Germline V gives CDR1 SQVTM, CDR2 ANQGSEA. The CDR3 spans 14 residues. The CDR3 DNA sequence: TGCAGCGTGGCCAACCCCACAAACAACTATGGCTACACCTTC. Translated: CSVANPTNNYGYTF. Together with reference TRBV29-1 and TRBJ1-2, the CDR3 gives the full variable domain: SAVISQKPSRDICQRGTSLTIQCQVDSQVTMMFWYRQQPGQSLTLIATANQGSEATYESGFVIDKFPISRPNLTFSTLTVSNMSPEDSSIYLCSVANPTNNYGYTFGSGTRLTVV.

This clone was counted a few times. This chain joins TRBV7-2 and TRBJ1-1; TRBD1 matches 8 bases. Germline V gene lookup returns CDR1 SGHTA and CDR2 FQGNSA. Trimming removed 5 bases from V and 7 bases from J; junction bases left unmatched: 9. The CDR3 is made up of 14 amino acids. The CDR3 reads CASSAQGGLYEAFF. DNA for the CDR3: TGTGCCAGCAGCGCACAGGGGGGACTTTATGAAGCTTTCTTT.

The rearrangement links TRBV9 to TRBJ1-4; 7 positions agree with TRBD1. The trim removed 4 bases at V and 0 bases at J, leaving 9 bases unmatched. The CDR3 extends over 17 amino acids. Germline V gene sequence: CDR1 SGDLS, CDR2 YYNGEE. Written as DNA, the CDR3 is TGTGCCAGCAGCTACCGACAGGGCTTATCAACTAATGAAAAACTGTTTTTT. Its protein product is CASSYRQGLSTNEKLFF.

This chain links TRBV2 with TRBJ1-1, with 7 bases matching TRBD1. This CDR3 contains 13 residues. From germline, CDR1 is SNHLY and CDR2 FYNNEI. V was pared by 7 bases and J by 6 bases, with 8 bases of the junction left unmatched. CDR3 region: CASKQTGSAEAFF. The CDR3 nucleotides are TGTGCCAGCAAACAGACAGGGTCGGCTGAAGCTTTCTTT.

This clone was counted a few times. The CDR3 loop reads CASSLDRQGYTF. The CDR3 bases are TGTGCCAGCAGCTTGGACAGGCAAGGCTACACCTTC. The rearrangement uses TRBV5-6 and TRBJ1-2, with a weak D call TRBD1 (5 bases). The V end was cut by 0 bases, the J end by 8 bases, with 8 bases between. The length of the CDR3 is 12 residues. Germline CDR1 SGHDT, CDR2 YYEEEE.

This chain uses TRBV5-4 with TRBJ1-2; 8 nucleotides agree with TRBD1. This CDR3 is built from 15 residues. The V segment lost 4 bases and the J segment 2 bases; nucleotides outside the gene matches: 7. Germline V CDR1 and CDR2: SGHNT, YYREEE (reference sequence). CDR3 coding DNA: TGTGCCAGCAGCCCCAGGACAGGGACCAACTATGGCTACACCTTC. Translating gives CASSPRTGTNYGYTF.

The CDR3 bases are TGTGCCAGCAGTTACCTAGCGGGGCGCACAGATACGCAGTATTTT. Translation gives CASSYLAGRTDTQYF. V gene TRBV6-2 or TRBV6-3 combines with J gene TRBJ2-3; 9 bases agree with TRBD2. The CDR3 covers 15 residues. Germline trimming cut 2 bases from V and 1 base from J; bases unmatched to any gene: 1. Germline CDR1 and CDR2: MNHEY and SVGEGT.

This sequence joins TRBV19 and TRBJ1-1; TRBD1 matches at 9 bases. Trimming at V came to 3 bases and at J to 3 bases, leaving 5 bases not matched to a gene. Germline CDR1 and CDR2: LNHDA and SQIVND (reference sequence). The CDR3 is 15 amino acids. The DNA for the CDR3 is TGTGCCAGTAGTATCGACAGGGGGACAGACACTGAAGCTTTCTTT. This codes for CASSIDRGTDTEAFF.

This clone was seen a few times. The V gene is TRBV5-4, the J gene TRBJ1-1; maybe TRBD1 (6 bases). With 4 bases removed from V and 7 bases from J, the gap between germline ends came to 11 bases. Germline CDR1 SGHNT, CDR2 YYREEE (reference sequence). The CDR3 spans 12 residues. The CDR3 region is CASSRGYGEAFF. Written as DNA, the CDR3 is TGTGCCAGCAGCAGGGGGTATGGTGAAGCTTTCTTT.

The J gene is TRBJ1-2, the V gene TRBV7-2; D remains unclear. The ends were cut back, 3 bases at V and 5 bases at J, with 22 bases in the middle. CDR1 and CDR2 from the germline V gene are SGHTA and FQGNSA. The CDR3 length is 17 residues. The CDR3: CASSFGRISERVYGYTF. In DNA form, the CDR3 reads TGTGCCAGCAGCTTTGGGAGGATTTCCGAGAGGGTTTATGGCTACACCTTC.

This sequence joins TRBV11-3 and TRBJ2-2, with 7 positions matching TRBD1. Germline values: CDR1 SGHNT, CDR2 YENEEA. V dropped 4 bases and J dropped 7; count of bases not matched to a gene: 6. The CDR3 extends over 14 amino acids. The CDR3 loop is CASSSTGLVGELFF. For the CDR3, the DNA is TGTGCCAGCAGCTCGACAGGGTTGGTCGGGGAGCTGTTTTTT.

This clone has more than one count but fewer than ten. The CDR3 spells CASSLEASAGANVLTF. The CDR3 DNA sequence: TGCGCCAGCAGCTTGGAGGCAAGCGCTGGGGCCAACGTCCTGACTTTC. V usage is TRBV5-1 and J usage is TRBJ2-6; D ambiguous. V was shortened by 0 bases and J by 2 bases, with 9 bases between the two germline ends. The V gene's germline CDR1 is SGHRS and CDR2 YFSETQ. The CDR3 has 16 residues.